A single sample gave rise to the 14 T cell receptor beta chains below, sequenced in a study of a mutant IDH1 vaccine in newly diagnosed glioma. Produced via immunoSEQ multiplex PCR; TCRdb's table is partial and in-frame only. The table includes tens of thousands of clones, roughly four fifths detected once. The time point: week 47, end of study. Each dose delivered 300 ug of mutant IDH1 20-mer peptide subcutaneously with imiquimod. Their antigens remain unidentified. This specimen was PBMCs, taken from a glioma patient whose treatment included an IDH1 peptide vaccine. The receptors come from a woman in her 50s with glioma.

The chain couples TRBV28 to TRBJ2-3; D gene uncertain. V gave up 6 bases and J gave up 7 bases, with 8 bases separating them. CDR1 and CDR2 from the germline V gene are MDHEN and SYDVKM. CDR3 length equals 11 residues. The CDR3 bases are TGTGCCAGCAGCTCCCTAAATACGCAGTATTTT. Translated, it gives CASSSLNTQYF.

This rearrangement joins TRBV6-5 to TRBJ1-6; D gene ambiguous. Germline CDR1 reads MNHEY; CDR2 reads SVGAGI. V was clipped by 6 bases and J by 14 bases, with 14 bases between them. The CDR3 spans 12 residues. CDR3 nucleotide sequence: TGTGCCAGCAGCTCGGCCGGGGAGGCCCTCCACTTT. Translated: CASSSAGEALHF.

The rearrangement uses TRBV5-1 and TRBJ1-1; 9 nucleotides line up with TRBD1. Germline V gene data show CDR1 as SGHRS and CDR2 as YFSETQ. J gave up 3 bases and V 6 bases, and 9 bases lay outside the gene matches. The CDR3 totals 15 residues. CDR3 sequence (DNA): TGCGCCAGCAAGGATATACAGGGGGCGGACACTGAAGCTTTCTTT. This encodes CASKDIQGADTEAFF.

The V and J genes are TRBV30 and TRBJ1-1, with no clear D. Germline V gene data show CDR1 as GTSNPN and CDR2 as SVGIG (reference sequence). This CDR3 region has 13 residues. V lost 4 bases and J lost 4, with 13 bases in between. For the CDR3, the DNA is TGTGCCTGGATCTACAAGGGTGGCACTGAAGCTTTCTTT. The encoded protein is CAWIYKGGTEAFF.

The rearrangement links TRBV6-6 to TRBJ2-1, with a weak D call TRBD2 (7 bases). This CDR3 has 16 amino acids. V shed 4 bases and J shed 7 bases, with 20 bases lying between them. Germline V gene lookup returns CDR1 MNHNY and CDR2 SVGAGI (reference sequence). CDR3 sequence: CASSFPGGGAVNEQFF. Here the CDR3 DNA reads TGTGCCAGCAGTTTTCCAGGAGGGGGGGCCGTAAATGAGCAGTTCTTC.

This chain uses TRBV4-1 with TRBJ2-7; 9 bases agree with TRBD1. V trimming: 3 bases; J trimming: 2 bases; junction bases outside the gene matches: 2. Per the germline V gene, CDR1 is MGHRA and CDR2 is YSYEKL. This CDR3 contains 14 residues. The CDR3 DNA reads TGCGCCAGCAGCCAGGGGACAGGGACCTACGAGCAGTACTTC. This gives the protein CASSQGTGTYEQYF.

This clone has only a few counts. The chain combines TRBV9 with TRBJ1-1; D is uncertain. There are 15 residues in the CDR3. V was pared by 2 bases and J by 1 base, with 12 bases between. Germline CDR1 is SGDLS and CDR2 is YYNGEE. CDR3 coding DNA: TGTGCCAGCAGCGTGTCAGGCCGCGGGAACACTGAAGCTTTCTTT. Protein: CASSVSGRGNTEAFF.

The chain combines TRBV6-5 with TRBJ1-5, with D possibly TRBD1 on 5 matching bases. The CDR3 totals 15 residues. CDR1 MNHEY and CDR2 SVGAGI come from the germline V gene. Trimming removed 6 bases at V and 1 base at J, with 13 bases between. CDR3 in amino acids: CASRTGGGSNQPQHF. DNA of the CDR3: TGTGCCAGCAGGACCGGGGGGGGAAGCAATCAGCCCCAGCATTTT.

The genes are TRBV25-1 and TRBJ2-5, with TRBD2 matching 8 bases. The V gene end was trimmed by 4 bases and the J gene end by 5 bases; junction bases not matched to a gene: 9. Germline V CDR1 and CDR2: MGHDK, SYGVNS. The CDR3 has 15 amino acids. The CDR3, as DNA: TGTGCCAGCAGTGTCCGGGGGCGGGGGGCCGAGACCCAGTACTTC. Translation: CASSVRGRGAETQYF.

The chain combines TRBV11-2 with TRBJ2-3; D not resolved. The CDR3 covers 14 residues. Germline values: CDR1 SGHAT, CDR2 FQNNGV. V was pared by 4 bases and J by 0 bases, with 8 bases between. The CDR3 DNA reads as TGTGCCAGCAGCTATGGCAGCAGCACAGATACGCAGTATTTT. This encodes CASSYGSSTDTQYF.

In regard to this clone: A junction boundary mismatches the germline segment, possibly from a read error. V and J are TRBV20-1 and TRBJ1-2; no clear D gene. The CDR3 totals 8 residues. Germline assignment: CDR1 DFQATT and CDR2 SNEGSKA (reference sequence). The CDR3 DNA is TGCAGTGCTGGATTTCTATTCTTC. As protein: CSAGFLFF.

This chain connects TRBV5-4 to TRBJ1-6, with a tentative D call TRBD1 (5 bases). CDR1 and CDR2 (germline): SGHNT, YYREEE (reference sequence). The CDR3 consists of 17 residues. Trimming cost V 3 bases and J 1 base, with 14 bases left between them. The CDR3 region is CASSSGASGSYNSPLHF. CDR3 in DNA: TGTGCCAGCAGCTCTGGGGCCTCGGGGTCCTATAATTCACCCCTCCACTTT.

The chain combines TRBV5-1 with TRBJ2-7; 8 nucleotides line up with TRBD1. Germline-derived CDR1 and CDR2 are SGHRS and YFSETQ. The CDR3 loop spans 13 amino acids. J was trimmed by 2 bases and V by 6 bases; bases with no gene match: 4. CDR3 in DNA: TGCGCCAGCACCGGGACAGGTCCCTACGAGCAGTACTTC. It is translated as CASTGTGPYEQYF.

CDR3 bases: TGTGCCAGTAGCGTATGGAGCGGTAGCAATCAGCCCCAGCATTTT. Protein sequence: CASSVWSGSNQPQHF. The chain joins TRBV19 to TRBJ1-5; no clear D. The germline CDR1 and CDR2 sequences are LNHDA and SQIVND (reference sequence). This CDR3 is built from 15 residues. V was clipped by 6 bases and J by 0 bases, with 12 bases between them.